Detailed here is one T cell receptor (beta chain). Its antigen remains unidentified. Multiplex PCR with BIOMED2 TRB-A/B primer pools amplified TRB rearrangements. Each CDR3 protein is one row after TCRdb ran MiXCR on the multiplex PCR reads. The table records approximately 13,000 distinct CDR3 sequences, 25% to 35% of them present only once. These data come from a study of T and B cells in COVID-19 patients. Across the study: Blood was sampled from COVID-19 patients who were either actively infected or recovered. General study results and limits: Clonality of TRB repertoires was high in active COVID-19; recovery brought above-healthy diversity and richness. There were about 2,500 TCR clusters exclusive to the recovered cohort, some 31 with low generation probability.

From blood, roughly 250-500 ng of genomic DNA served as TRB template. Germline-derived CDR1 and CDR2 are DFQATT and SNEGSKA (reference sequence). Between the trimmed V and J ends, which lost 1 base and 4 bases, there was a span of 16 bases. The CDR3 extends over 15 amino acids. The sequencing sample was made of blood. This receptor was taken from a human donor who had recovered from COVID-19. The chain links TRBV20-1 to TRBJ1-2; D is possibly TRBD1 (6 bases). For the CDR3, the DNA is TGCAGTGCTAGAGTACAGGGCCTTGCGGGCTATGGCTACACCTTC. Amino acids: CSARVQGLAGYGYTF.